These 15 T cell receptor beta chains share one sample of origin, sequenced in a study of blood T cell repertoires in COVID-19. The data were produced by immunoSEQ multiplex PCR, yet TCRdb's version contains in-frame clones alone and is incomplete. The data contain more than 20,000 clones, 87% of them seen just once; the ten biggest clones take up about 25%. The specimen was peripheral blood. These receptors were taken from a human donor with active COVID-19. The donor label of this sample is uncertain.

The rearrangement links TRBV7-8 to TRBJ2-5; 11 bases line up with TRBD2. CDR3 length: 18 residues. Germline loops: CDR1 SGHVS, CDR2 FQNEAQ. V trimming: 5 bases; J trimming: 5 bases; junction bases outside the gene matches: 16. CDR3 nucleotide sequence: TGTGCCAGCAGCCCAACGGGGGGTCTAGCGGGGGGCCTGGAGACCCAGTACTTC. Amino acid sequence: CASSPTGGLAGGLETQYF.

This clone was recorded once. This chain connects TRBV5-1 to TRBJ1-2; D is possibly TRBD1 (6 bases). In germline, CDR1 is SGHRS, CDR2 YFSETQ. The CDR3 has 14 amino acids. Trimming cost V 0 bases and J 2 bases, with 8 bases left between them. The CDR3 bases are TGCGCCAGCAGCTTGGGCGACAGGAACTATGGCTACACCTTC. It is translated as CASSLGDRNYGYTF.

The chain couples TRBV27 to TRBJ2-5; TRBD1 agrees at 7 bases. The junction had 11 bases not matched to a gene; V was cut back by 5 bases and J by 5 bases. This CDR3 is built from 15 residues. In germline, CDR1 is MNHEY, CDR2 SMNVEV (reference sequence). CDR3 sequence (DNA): TGTGCCAGCAGTCCTCTTAGAGGGGGCGCGGAGACCCAGTACTTC. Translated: CASSPLRGGAETQYF.

The CDR3 DNA reads TGCGCCAGCAGCCAATCGACTAGCGGTCAAGAGACCCAGTACTTC. Translating gives CASSQSTSGQETQYF. The chain couples TRBV4-1 to TRBJ2-5, with 9 bases lining up with TRBD2. CDR1 and CDR2 (germline): MGHRA, YSYEKL. This CDR3 has 15 amino acids. V was pared by 2 bases and J by 2 bases, with 3 bases of the junction left unmatched.

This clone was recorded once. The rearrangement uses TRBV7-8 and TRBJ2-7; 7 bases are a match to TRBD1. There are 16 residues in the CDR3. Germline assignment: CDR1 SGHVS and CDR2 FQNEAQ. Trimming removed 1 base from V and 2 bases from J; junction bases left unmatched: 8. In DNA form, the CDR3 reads TGTGCCAGCAGCTTAGAGTCTTGGGACAGCGCCTACGAGCAGTACTTC. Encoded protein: CASSLESWDSAYEQYF.

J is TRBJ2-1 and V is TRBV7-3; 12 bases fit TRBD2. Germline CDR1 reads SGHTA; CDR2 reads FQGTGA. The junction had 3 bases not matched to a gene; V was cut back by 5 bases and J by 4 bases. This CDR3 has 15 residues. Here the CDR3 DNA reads TGTGCCAGCAGCCCGGGACTAGCGGGTTACAATGAGCAGTTCTTC. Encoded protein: CASSPGLAGYNEQFF.

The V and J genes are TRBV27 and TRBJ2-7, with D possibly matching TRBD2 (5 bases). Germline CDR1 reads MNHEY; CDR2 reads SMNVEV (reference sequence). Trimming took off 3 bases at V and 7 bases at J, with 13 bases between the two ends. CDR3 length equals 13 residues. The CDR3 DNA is TGTGCCAGCAGTTTTAGGGAGTCGGGTGAGCAGTACTTC. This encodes CASSFRESGEQYF.

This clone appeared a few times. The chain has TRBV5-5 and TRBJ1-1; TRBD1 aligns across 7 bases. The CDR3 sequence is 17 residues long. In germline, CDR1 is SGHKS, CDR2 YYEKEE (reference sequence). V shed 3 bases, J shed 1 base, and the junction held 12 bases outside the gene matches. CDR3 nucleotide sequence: TGTGCCAGCAGCTGGACCCTAGGACAGGTCTCGAACACTGAAGCTTTCTTT. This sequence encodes CASSWTLGQVSNTEAFF.

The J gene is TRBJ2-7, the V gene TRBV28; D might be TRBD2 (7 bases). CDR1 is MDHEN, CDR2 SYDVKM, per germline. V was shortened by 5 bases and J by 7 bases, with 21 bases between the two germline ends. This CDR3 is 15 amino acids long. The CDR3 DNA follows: TGTGCCAGCAGTACGTCCAGCGCGGGGGCGGGGGAGCAGTACTTC. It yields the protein CASSTSSAGAGEQYF.

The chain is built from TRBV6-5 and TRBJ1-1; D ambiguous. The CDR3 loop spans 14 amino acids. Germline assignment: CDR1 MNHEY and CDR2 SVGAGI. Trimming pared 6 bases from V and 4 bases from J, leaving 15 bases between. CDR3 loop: CASRRAPEGTEAFF. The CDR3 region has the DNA TGTGCCAGCAGGCGGGCCCCAGAGGGCACTGAAGCTTTCTTT.

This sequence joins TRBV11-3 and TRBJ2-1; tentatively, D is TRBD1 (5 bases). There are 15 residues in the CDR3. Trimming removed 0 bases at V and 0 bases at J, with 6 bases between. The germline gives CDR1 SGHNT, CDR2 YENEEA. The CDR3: CASSLDQGSYNEQFF. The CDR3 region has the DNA TGTGCCAGCAGCTTAGACCAGGGCTCCTACAATGAGCAGTTCTTC.

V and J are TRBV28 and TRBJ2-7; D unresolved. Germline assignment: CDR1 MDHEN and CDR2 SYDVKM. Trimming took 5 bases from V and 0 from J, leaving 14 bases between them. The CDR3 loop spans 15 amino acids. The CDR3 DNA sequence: TGTGCCAGCAGTAGTGGCGGCATTTCCTCCTACGAGCAGTACTTC. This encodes CASSSGGISSYEQYF.

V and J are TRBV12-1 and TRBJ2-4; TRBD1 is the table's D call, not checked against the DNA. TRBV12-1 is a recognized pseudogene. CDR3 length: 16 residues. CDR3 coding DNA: TGTGCCAGCAGCCCGGGGACAGGGGTAGCCAAAAACATTCAGTACTTC. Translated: CASSPGTGVAKNIQYF.

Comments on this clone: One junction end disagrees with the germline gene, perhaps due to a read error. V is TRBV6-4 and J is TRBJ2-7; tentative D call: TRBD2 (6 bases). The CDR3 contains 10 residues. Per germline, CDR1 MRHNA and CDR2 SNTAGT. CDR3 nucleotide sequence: TGTGCCAGCAGTGTGCGGGGCGGGAACTTC. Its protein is CASSVRGGNF.

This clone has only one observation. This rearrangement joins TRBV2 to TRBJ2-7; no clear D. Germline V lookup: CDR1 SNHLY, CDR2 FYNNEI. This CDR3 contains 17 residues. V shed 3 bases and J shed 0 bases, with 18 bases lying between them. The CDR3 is CASSDPGEVFNSYEQYF. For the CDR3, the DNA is TGTGCCAGCAGTGACCCTGGAGAAGTGTTTAACTCCTACGAGCAGTACTTC.